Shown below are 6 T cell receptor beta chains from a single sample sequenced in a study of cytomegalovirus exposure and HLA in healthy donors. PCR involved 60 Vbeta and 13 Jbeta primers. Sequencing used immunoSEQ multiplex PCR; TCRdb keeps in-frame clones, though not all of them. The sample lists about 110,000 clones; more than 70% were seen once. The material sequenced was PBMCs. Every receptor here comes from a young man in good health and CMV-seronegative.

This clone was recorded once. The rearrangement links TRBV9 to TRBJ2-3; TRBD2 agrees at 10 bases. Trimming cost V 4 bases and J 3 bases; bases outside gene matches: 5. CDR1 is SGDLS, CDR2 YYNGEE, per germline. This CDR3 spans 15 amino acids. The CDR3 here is CASSSLSGGTDTQYF. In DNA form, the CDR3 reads TGTGCCAGCAGCTCCCTTAGCGGGGGGACAGATACGCAGTATTTT.

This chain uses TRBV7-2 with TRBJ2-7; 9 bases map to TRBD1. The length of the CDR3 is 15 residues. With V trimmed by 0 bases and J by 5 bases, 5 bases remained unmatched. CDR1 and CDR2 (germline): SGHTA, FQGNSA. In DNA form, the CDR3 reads TGTGCCAGCAGCTTAGCACAGGGGGCCTGGGACGAGCAGTACTTC. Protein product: CASSLAQGAWDEQYF.

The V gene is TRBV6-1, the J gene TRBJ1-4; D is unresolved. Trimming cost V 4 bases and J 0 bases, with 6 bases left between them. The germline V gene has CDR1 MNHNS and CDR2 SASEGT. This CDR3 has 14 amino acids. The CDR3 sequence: CASSVTATNEKLFF. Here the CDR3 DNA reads TGTGCCAGCAGTGTTACGGCAACTAATGAAAAACTGTTTTTT.

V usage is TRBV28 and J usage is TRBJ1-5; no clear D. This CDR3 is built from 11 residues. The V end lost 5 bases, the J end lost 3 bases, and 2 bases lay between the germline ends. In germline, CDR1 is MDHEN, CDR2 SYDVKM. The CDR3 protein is CASSHNQPQHF. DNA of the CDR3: TGTGCCAGCAGTCACAATCAGCCCCAGCATTTT.

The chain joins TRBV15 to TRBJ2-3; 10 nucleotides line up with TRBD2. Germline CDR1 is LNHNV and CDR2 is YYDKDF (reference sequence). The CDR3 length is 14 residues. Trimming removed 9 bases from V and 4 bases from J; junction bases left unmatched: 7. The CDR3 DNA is TGTGCCACTTTCAGCGGGGGGGCTTCAGATACGCAGTATTTT. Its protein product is CATFSGGASDTQYF.

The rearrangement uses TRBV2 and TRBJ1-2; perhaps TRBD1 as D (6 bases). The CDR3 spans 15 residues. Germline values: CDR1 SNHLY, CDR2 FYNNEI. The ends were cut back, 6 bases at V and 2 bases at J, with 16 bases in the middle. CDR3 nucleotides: TGTGCCAGCAGCATCTTCAGGGGATGGAACTATGGCTACACCTTC. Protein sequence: CASSIFRGWNYGYTF.